This TCR beta chain was recorded in a study of cytomegalovirus exposure and HLA in healthy donors. The CDR3 extends over 17 amino acids. The V and J ends lost 4 bases and 1 base, in that order; junction bases with no gene match: 4. Germline V gene data show CDR1 as SGDLS and CDR2 as YYNGEE. The study ran its PCR with 60 Vbeta and 13 Jbeta primers. Profiled with immunoSEQ multiplex PCR; TCRdb holds only in-frame clones, not every one. The profile shows some 99,000 clones, roughly 79% of them singletons. With regard to this clone: Its specificity is unknown.

Points from the study as a whole: Altogether, 150 to 200 TCR beta chains were recorded as cytomegalovirus-associated. A few V segments could not be told apart, such as TRBV6-2 and TRBV6-3, and were left out. Across donors, presence/absence analyses took sequencing depth to be roughly uniform.

V gene TRBV9 combines with J gene TRBJ2-6; 11 nucleotides line up with TRBD1. Source material: PBMCs. This TCR came from a woman in her forties or fifties in good health and CMV-seropositive. CDR3 protein: CASSPGQGVSGANVLTF. CDR3 in DNA: TGTGCCAGCAGCCCGGGACAGGGGGTATCTGGGGCCAACGTCCTGACTTTC.